The source of this TCR beta chain is a study of cytomegalovirus exposure and HLA in healthy donors (dated 2017 in TCRdb). Some background on the complete study: According to an earlier analysis of around 600 of the donors, 150 million to 200 million T cells yielded approximately 120 million unique TCR beta sequences and 276 Gb of sequence data. Typing coverage differed by locus: A, B, C, DRB1 and DQB1 were typed in roughly 629-630 donors, DQA1 in 522, DPA1 in roughly 590, and DPB1 in 450 to 480. Using immunosequencing, the study profiled T cell repertoires from about 650 subjects and related those repertoires to cytomegalovirus serostatus. In the later analysis, no new phenotypic data were used to find candidate immune exposures; instead, reliance was placed on TCR beta sequences and their occurrence across donors. The aim of the study was to test whether cataloging public T cell receptors could identify signatures of past pathogen exposure. Roughly 5 DR-DQ haplotypes were treated as single units for association and clustering because of strong linkage in the cohort. Of the 350 to 450 genotyped donors, about 80% fell in the genetic ancestry cluster associated with self-reported Caucasian donors. The study combined high-throughput TCR immunosequencing, statistical association of individual TCRs with disease status, and machine learning to predict cytomegalovirus infection status. In a later genetic analysis, genome-wide SNP genotypes for about three fifths of the roughly 670 donors were used, and that subset was treated as a discovery cohort. About 300 gigabases of sequencing data and approximately 84 million unique TCR sequences were included in an early release covering about 620 HLA-typed donors. To study patterns of TCR occurrence, a later analysis re-analyzed previously published TCR beta repertoires from under 750 donors and added high-resolution HLA genotyping. Along with the approximately 620-subject first cohort, a separate validation cohort of over a hundred different subjects was used. Every repertoire in the discovery cohort had been generated on one and the same sequencing platform. HLA typing covered class I and class II loci at four-digit resolution. An earlier analysis of roughly 580 of the donors used high-throughput TCR beta sequencing to judge whether each TCR beta V gene segment behaved as functional or pseudogenic. Across approximately 400 genotyped donors of the cohort, an average of approximately 220,000 unique TCR beta nucleotide sequences per donor were sequenced, and roughly a sixth of those sequences were non-productive. Donor age, sex, ethnicity and CMV serostatus were collected together with the repertoire data.

Trimming removed 4 bases from V and 7 bases from J; the gene matches leave 13 bases unexplained. The CDR3 covers 15 residues, taking in both the cysteine and the phenylalanine. Here the CDR3 DNA is all that survives: 45 bases in frame from base 1. Taken from the germline V gene (reference sequence), the CDR1 and CDR2 loops are SGHNT and YYREEE. The cohort comprised some 680 healthy bone marrow donors. At the time of sampling, every cohort member was nominally healthy, though immune exposures that went unrecorded were likely present. The donor tested CMV seronegative and was one of the 352 seronegative cohort members. A peripheral blood sample was provided by each donor, and peripheral blood mononuclear cells were used for TCR beta sequencing. The Qiagen DNeasy Blood Extraction Kit was used to extract genomic DNA from the blood cell samples. Overall results and qualifications from the work: Most TCR sequences were seen in very few donors, while some public TCRs were found in many individuals. In a later analysis, HLA-associated TCR beta chains showed more clonal expansion and lower generation probabilities than non-associated chains that were equally common. The classifier was reported to diagnose cytomegalovirus status with high specificity and sensitivity in both the original and validation cohorts. Because some donors lacked HLA typing at each locus, the association tests relied only on the typed subset. In a later genetic analysis, fewer N-insertions in productive TCRs were reported among donors in an Asian-associated ancestry cluster than the approximately 710-donor mean. Roughly uniform sequencing depth across donors was assumed in presence/absence analyses, although this assumption may not hold. In vitro tests confirmed that a few of the cytomegalovirus-associated TCR beta chains recognize cytomegalovirus antigens. In a later genetic analysis, a missense DCLRE1C variant was associated with V-gene and J-gene trimming of TCR beta chains, and the association was replicated in an independent cohort. The sequencing pipeline was judged likely to have produced a cluster of highly shared sequence variants as a technical artifact. According to a later analysis, TCR association rates differed among HLA loci, with DRB1 alleles showing the most associated TCRs and HLA-C alleles showing the fewest. At a false discovery rate of 0.05, a later analysis linked 15,000 to 20,000 TCR beta sequences to specific HLA alleles. According to a later analysis, parvovirus B19, influenza, CMV and Epstein-Barr virus appeared linked to several top co-occurrence clusters. Assigning TCR associations to individual alleles was difficult when HLA alleles, especially DR and DQ, strongly co-occurred. Some IMGT-functional V segments, including TRBV6-2 and TRBV6-3, could not be distinguished by the 87-base-pair reads and were therefore excluded. Most CMV-associated TCR beta chains appeared to be HLA-restricted in a later analysis, and the HLA associations seemed to be driven largely by CMV exposure. Because counts were too low, some 17 rarely observed V segments, including chromosome 9 orphons, were excluded from the earlier analysis of some 540 of the donors. Linkage disequilibrium might explain the correlated functional status among segregating V segments, but an unknown experimental factor could not be excluded. This cohort had only TCR beta chains sequenced, and the lack of alpha or paired-chain data limited which features could be detected. The study gave a list of under 200 TCR beta chains associated with cytomegalovirus. Immune exposure information for the cohort was limited to CMV serostatus. A further reported finding was that TCR beta sequences accurately predicted the HLA-A and HLA-B alleles for most subjects in the first cohort. The authors suggested that the approach could potentially be extended to other disease states and immunological phenotypes. An earlier analysis of 450 to 750 of the donors showed that most TCR beta V segments appeared in productive rearrangements either about 87% or about 30% of the time, which broadly matched IMGT annotations.

A note on this clone: Its cognate antigen has yet to be identified. One base away there is no much larger clone; base qualities are not given.

To prepare the library, the immunoSEQ multiplex PCR assay was applied. For the multiplex PCR, a mixture combining 60 forward primers for TCR Vbeta segments and 13 reverse primers for TCR Jbeta segments was used. A multiplex PCR assay on genomic DNA amplified the CDR3 region of rearranged TCR beta genes. On the Illumina HiSeq System, the amplified TCR beta libraries were sequenced as 87-base-pair reads. From the authors' description of their analysis: A later analysis tallied 80 million to 95 million unique TCR beta chains across the 650 to 750 repertoires, and around 10 million of those chains were shared by two or more donors. Raw reads were error-corrected and collapsed into unique sequences by a nearest-neighbor algorithm in which closely related sequences were merged to remove PCR and sequencing errors. To assign V, D and J gene segments, CDR3 sequences were aligned to IMGT reference sequences. For a sequence to be retained, at least a six-nucleotide match to both a V gene segment and a J gene segment was required. A rearrangement was called productive if the CDR3 had no stop codons and remained in frame with V and J, and every other rearrangement was called non-productive. CDR3 was defined according to IMGT convention as the region running from the second conserved V-encoded cysteine to the conserved J-encoded phenylalanine. The earlier analysis of around 640 of the donors excluded sequences that lacked an unambiguous match to a single V gene segment. An earlier analysis of fewer than 650 of the donors classified V segments as functional when productive rearrangements were above 56.7% and as segregating when the standard deviation between donors was above 5%. A statistical classification framework was developed to diagnose cytomegalovirus status using the catalog of TCR beta chain sequences. V and J gene assignment, in a later analysis, came from comparing TCR nucleotide sequences with IMGT/GENE-DB human TR gene sequences. A later analysis assigned CDR3 sequences and most-parsimonious VDJ recombination scenarios with the TCRdist pipeline. In a later analysis, every TCR beta chain was defined by the combination of its CDR3 amino acid sequence and its V-gene family, and reads without a unique V-gene family were dropped. In a later analysis, 500 to 650 highly shared, low-generation-probability nucleotide sequences were removed to address suspected cross-contamination and a sequencing artifact. In a later analysis, a clonal expansion index for each public chain was calculated from normalized within-repertoire ranks of inferred template counts. In a later analysis, generation probabilities were computed using a VDJ recombination model fitted to out-of-frame rearrangements, and the results were checked against IGoR. A later analysis scored TCR-TCR, TCR-HLA and TCR-CMV co-occurrence with hypergeometric tests, applying a repertoire-size bias correction to TCR pairs. A later analysis estimated false discovery rates by permuting HLA or CMV assignments 20 times. In a later analysis, co-occurring TCRs were grouped using DBSCAN, with TCRdist sequence similarity added in when clustering inside HLA-allele-positive subsets. Repertoires with fewer than 30,000 or more than 120,000 public chains were left out of co-occurrence clustering, as were roughly five repertoires with anomalous nucleotide sharing. The immuneACCESS repertoire file appears here via TCRdb, limited to in-frame rearrangements. These files lack a portion of the clones; in checked studies, under half of the deficit traces to unresolved V genes, and the cause of the others is not known. V and J calls and clone size follow that table, whereas D and trimming were derived from the DNA. The sample table shows around 200,000 clones, and roughly 80% are seen once. The ten largest clones take up 0.2% to 0.25% of the sample.

The sequence joins TRBV5-4 to TRBJ2-7, and TRBD2 matches 8 of the central bases. The source material was PBMCs. This TCR derives from a girl aged 2 to 9 in good health and CMV-seronegative. The CDR3 reads as follows: CASSMERAGDREQYF. In nucleotide form, the sequence is TGTGCCAGCAGCATGGAACGAGCGGGAGATAGAGAGCAGTACTTC.